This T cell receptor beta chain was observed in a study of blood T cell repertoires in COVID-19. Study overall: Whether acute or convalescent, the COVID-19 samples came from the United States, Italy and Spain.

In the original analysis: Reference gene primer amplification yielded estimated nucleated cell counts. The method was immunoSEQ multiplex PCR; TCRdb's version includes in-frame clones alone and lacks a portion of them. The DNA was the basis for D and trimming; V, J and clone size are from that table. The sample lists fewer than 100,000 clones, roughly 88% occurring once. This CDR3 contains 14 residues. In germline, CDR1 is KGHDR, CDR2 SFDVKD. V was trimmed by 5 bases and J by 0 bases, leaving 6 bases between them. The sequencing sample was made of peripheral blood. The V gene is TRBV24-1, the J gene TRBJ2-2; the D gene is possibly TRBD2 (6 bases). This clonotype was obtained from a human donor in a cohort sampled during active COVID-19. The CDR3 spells CATSGGANTGELFF. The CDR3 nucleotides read TGTGCCACCAGTGGCGGGGCGAACACCGGGGAGCTGTTTTTT.